The 27 T cell receptor beta chains presented below share a single source sample, sequenced in a study of T cell repertoires in cytomegalovirus infection. TCRdb analysed the reads with MiXCR anew, one entry per CDR3 protein. The sample consists of about 740,000 distinct CDR3 sequences, 35% of them appearing once. The sample consisted of PBMCs. The receptors were gathered from a human donor in good health (CMV status not recorded). Some clones in this sample may be carry-over from other donors' samples.

For this clonotype: The germline gene is not matched at one end of the junction; a read error may be the cause. The V call is TRBV7-8, the J call TRBJ2-1; 7 bases are a match to TRBD2. The V gene's germline CDR1 is SGHVS and CDR2 FQNEAQ. CDR3 length: 17 amino acids. CDR3 sequence reads: CDSSSKGTGGRGEEQFF. CDR3 bases: TGTGACAGCAGCTCAAAGGGTACTGGCGGGAGAGGAGAAGAGCAGTTCTTC.

J is TRBJ2-1 and V is TRBV10-2; 9 bases align to TRBD2. Losses at the gene ends were 8 bases for V and 4 bases for J; bases not matched to a gene: 9. Germline CDR1 and CDR2: WSHSY and SAAADI. This CDR3 spans 15 amino acids. The CDR3 spells CASGPSGKGYNEQFF. The CDR3 DNA follows: TGCGCCAGCGGACCTAGCGGGAAGGGGTACAATGAGCAGTTCTTC.

This clonotype was counted ten times or more. The chain uses TRBV7-8 and TRBJ1-4, with 9 bases that match TRBD1. Looked up from germline, CDR1 is SGHVS and CDR2 is FQNEAQ. V lost 4 bases to trimming and J lost 7 bases; unmatched junction nucleotides: 7. CDR3 length equals 15 residues. CDR3 nucleotides: TGTGCCAGCAGCTCCCGGGACAGGGCACTTGAAAAACTGTTTTTT. Protein: CASSSRDRALEKLFF.

The rearrangement joins TRBV28 to TRBJ1-2; D gene unclear. This CDR3 has 13 amino acids. Trimming left V 2 bases short and J 4 bases short, with 8 bases between. Germline V gene lookup returns CDR1 MDHEN and CDR2 SYDVKM. The CDR3 reads CASSLVRAYGYTF. The CDR3, as DNA: TGTGCCAGCAGTTTAGTACGGGCCTATGGCTACACCTTC.

This clonotype has more than one count but fewer than ten. This chain joins TRBV7-6 and TRBJ1-3, with no clear D. The CDR3 covers 15 residues. Germline V gene sequence: CDR1 SGHVS, CDR2 FNYEAQ. Trimming shortened V by 4 bases and J by 2 bases, and 12 bases separated the two germline ends. DNA for the CDR3: TGTGCCAGCAGCTCCCGTGGCGCTACTGGAAACACCATATATTTT. Translation: CASSSRGATGNTIYF.

The V call is TRBV19, the J call TRBJ1-5; D unclear. Germline V gene sequence: CDR1 LNHDA, CDR2 SQIVND (reference sequence). Trimming took 9 bases from V and 2 from J, leaving 14 bases between them. There are 14 residues in the CDR3. CDR3 residues: CASDRTGGNQPQHF. CDR3 coding DNA: TGTGCCAGCGACCGAACCGGGGGCAATCAGCCCCAGCATTTT.

The chain is built from TRBV6-8 and TRBJ1-1; maybe TRBD1 (5 bases). Germline CDR1 MNHGY, CDR2 SAAAGT. This CDR3 is 17 amino acids long. The V gene lost 6 bases and the J gene lost 5 bases, with 25 bases spanning the gap. Written as DNA, the CDR3 is TGTGCCAGCAGCCCTGATCCGCTGACAGAAGAATGGACTGAAGCTTTCTTT. Amino acids: CASSPDPLTEEWTEAFF.

This clonotype was detected many times. V is TRBV6-2 or TRBV6-3 and J is TRBJ2-1, with D tentatively TRBD1 (6 bases). The ends were cut back, 2 bases at V and 8 bases at J, with 16 bases in the middle. The CDR3 is made up of 15 amino acids. CDR1 is MNHEY and CDR2 is SVGEGT in the germline V gene. CDR3 residues: CASSYAGQISDEQFF. For the CDR3, the DNA is TGTGCCAGCAGTTACGCCGGACAGATTAGCGATGAGCAGTTCTTC.

The genes are TRBV28 and TRBJ1-1; TRBD1 aligns across 10 bases. With 2 bases clipped from V and 6 bases from J, the junction kept 9 bases outside the gene matches. This CDR3 contains 16 residues. Germline assignment: CDR1 MDHEN and CDR2 SYDVKM. The DNA for the CDR3 is TGTGCCAGCAGTTTAACCCCGGACAGGGGGGGGGCTGAAGCTTTCTTT. This codes for CASSLTPDRGGAEAFF.

The chain carries TRBV19 and TRBJ2-7; TRBD2 matches 8 bases. This CDR3 contains 15 residues. Unmatched junction bases numbered 4, after V lost 3 bases and J lost 0 bases. The germline gives CDR1 LNHDA, CDR2 SQIVND (reference sequence). The CDR3 sequence: CASSMSSGSSYEQYF. In DNA, the CDR3 is TGTGCCAGTAGTATGTCCAGCGGGAGCTCCTACGAGCAGTACTTC.

This clonotype was counted only a few times. The gene calls are TRBV6-1 and TRBJ2-1; 7 bases fit TRBD2. Germline CDR1 MNHNS, CDR2 SASEGT. The junction had 12 bases not matched to a gene; V was cut back by 5 bases and J by 8 bases. The CDR3 has 15 residues. Here the CDR3 reads CASSWGGTPMYEQFF. For the CDR3, the DNA is TGTGCCAGCAGTTGGGGGGGGACCCCCATGTATGAGCAGTTCTTC.

This clonotype was observed a few times. V usage is TRBV4-1 and J usage is TRBJ2-7; D remains unclear. Germline CDR1 and CDR2: MGHRA and YSYEKL. The CDR3 length is 14 residues. Between the trimmed V and J ends, which lost 0 bases and 1 base, there was a span of 7 bases. The chain's CDR3 is CASSQDLGSYEQYF. The CDR3 DNA sequence: TGCGCCAGCAGCCAAGATTTAGGGTCCTACGAGCAGTACTTC.

The chain carries TRBV12-3 or TRBV12-4 and TRBJ2-4; D perhaps matches TRBD1 (5 bases). With 5 bases removed from V and 1 base from J, the gap between germline ends came to 12 bases. The length of the CDR3 is 15 residues. The CDR3 loop is CASSHHRTAKNIQYF. The CDR3 nucleotides read TGTGCCAGCAGTCACCACAGGACGGCCAAAAACATTCAGTACTTC.

This chain links TRBV12-5 with TRBJ1-1; weak D call: TRBD1 (5 bases). V lost 1 base to trimming and J lost 4 bases, with 7 bases between them. CDR1 and CDR2 from the germline V gene are LGHNT and FRNRAP. The CDR3 runs 13 residues. The CDR3 region has the DNA TGTGCTAGTGGTTTGGGGGGGGTCACTGAAGCTTTCTTT. Protein sequence: CASGLGGVTEAFF. Filled out from reference TRBV12-5 and TRBJ1-1, the complete variable domain reads DARVTQTPRHKVTEMGQEVTMRCQPILGHNTVFWYRQTMMQGLELLAYFRNRAPLDDSGMPKDRFSAEMPDATLATLKIQPSEPRDSAVYFCASGLGGVTEAFFGQGTRLTVV.

A remark on this clonotype: The conserved phenylalanine or tryptophan is not found at the CDR3 terminus, so this likely reflects a read error. The chain carries TRBV6-6 and TRBJ2-7, with 7 bases lining up with TRBD2. In germline, CDR1 is MNHNY, CDR2 SVGAGI (reference sequence). With V trimmed by 0 bases and J by 4 bases, 9 bases remained unmatched. CDR3 size: 16 residues. Here the CDR3 reads CASSYSAGPGGYEQYL. CDR3 DNA sequence: TGTGCCAGCAGTTACTCTGCGGGTCCGGGGGGTTACGAGCAGTACCTC.

This clonotype was detected only a few times. The chain links TRBV3-1 to TRBJ1-6; D might be TRBD1 (5 bases). The CDR3 has 15 amino acids. The ends were cut back, 3 bases at V and 7 bases at J, with 13 bases in the middle. CDR1 is LGHDT and CDR2 is YNNKEL in the germline V gene (reference sequence). Here the CDR3 DNA reads TGTGCCAGCAGCCACGAAAGGGGTCGGAATTCACCCCTCCACTTT. It is translated as CASSHERGRNSPLHF.

The chain has TRBV28 and TRBJ2-2; tentatively, D is TRBD2 (6 bases). V was shortened by 2 bases and J by 0 bases, with 16 bases between the two germline ends. Germline V gives CDR1 MDHEN, CDR2 SYDVKM. This CDR3 spans 18 amino acids. CDR3 sequence (DNA): TGTGCCAGCAGTTTAGGGGGGACCGTAATTGCGAACACCGGGGAGCTGTTTTTT. Amino acid sequence: CASSLGGTVIANTGELFF.

A few counts support this clonotype. The gene calls are TRBV27 and TRBJ1-5; TRBD1 matches at 8 bases. The CDR3 spans 15 residues. Trimming removed 6 bases from V and 4 bases from J; junction bases left unmatched: 8. CDR1 and CDR2 from the germline V gene are MNHEY and SMNVEV (reference sequence). In DNA form, the CDR3 reads TGTGCCAGCAGACGAGGACAGGGAGAGAATCAGCCCCAGCATTTT. This gives the protein CASRRGQGENQPQHF.

J is TRBJ2-7 and V is TRBV7-6; 7 bases map to TRBD1. The CDR3 extends over 15 amino acids. The V segment lost 1 base and the J segment 3 bases; nucleotides outside the gene matches: 6. Per germline, CDR1 SGHVS and CDR2 FNYEAQ. The CDR3 DNA sequence: TGTGCCAGCAGCTTAGGGTCAGGGGGTTACTACGAGCAGTACTTC. This translates into CASSLGSGGYYEQYF.

The gene calls are TRBV11-3 and TRBJ1-2; D is unclear. This CDR3 spans 14 amino acids. Germline CDR1 SGHNT, CDR2 YENEEA. V lost 7 bases to trimming and J lost 0 bases, with 12 bases between them. The chain's CDR3 is CASNPRGTNYGYTF. The DNA for the CDR3 is TGTGCCAGCAACCCGCGGGGTACTAACTATGGCTACACCTTC. Looking up the rest from reference TRBV11-3 and TRBJ1-2 gives the full variable domain: EAGVVQSPRYKIIEKKQPVAFWCNPISGHNTLYWYLQNLGQGPELLIRYENEEAVDDSQLPKDRFSAERLKGVDSTLKIQPAELGDSAVYLCASNPRGTNYGYTFGSGTRLTVV.

In its sample, this clonotype was seen a few times. The rearrangement joins TRBV30 to TRBJ2-3; D is unresolved. Trimming stripped 4 bases from V and 2 bases from J, with 16 bases between. Per germline, CDR1 GTSNPN and CDR2 SVGIG (reference sequence). There are 15 residues in the CDR3. Here the CDR3 DNA reads TGTGCCTGGAAACCATGGCAGGCTATCACAGATACGCAGTATTTT. Translating it yields CAWKPWQAITDTQYF.

The V gene is TRBV20-1, the J gene TRBJ2-1; no firm D call. The length of the CDR3 is 15 residues. Germline V CDR1 and CDR2: DFQATT, SNEGSKA (reference sequence). V was shortened by 4 bases and J by 2 bases, with 15 bases between the two germline ends. CDR3 protein: CSATLLYSTYNEQFF. DNA for the CDR3: TGCAGTGCTACATTGCTATACAGCACCTACAATGAGCAGTTCTTC.

The V gene is TRBV7-2, the J gene TRBJ2-2; D remains unclear. The germline V gene has CDR1 SGHTA and CDR2 FQGNSA. The CDR3 is 13 residues long. The V gene lost 5 bases and the J gene lost 10 bases, with 14 bases spanning the gap. The CDR3 coding sequence is TGTGCCAGCAGCAAGTTCGTTTACGTGGAGCTGTTTTTT. Translation gives CASSKFVYVELFF.

The genes are TRBV19 and TRBJ2-7, with 7 bases that match TRBD1. There are 12 residues in the CDR3. CDR1 and CDR2 from the germline V gene are LNHDA and SQIVND (reference sequence). Trimming removed 7 bases from V and 12 bases from J; junction bases left unmatched: 12. The CDR3 here is CASTFGDSDWYF. CDR3 nucleotide sequence: TGTGCCAGTACCTTTGGGGACAGCGACTGGTACTTC.

This rearrangement joins TRBV20-1 to TRBJ2-1; 10 bases fit TRBD2. The length of the CDR3 is 14 residues. The germline V gene has CDR1 DFQATT and CDR2 SNEGSKA (reference sequence). The V gene end was trimmed by 6 bases and the J gene end by 8 bases; junction bases not matched to a gene: 10. CDR3 sequence (DNA): TGCAGTGCCCCGTGGCTAGCGGGAGTGGATGAGCAGTTCTTC. Translated, it gives CSAPWLAGVDEQFF.

The sample holds a few counts of this clonotype. This chain connects TRBV19 to TRBJ1-4; possibly TRBD1 for D (5 bases). Germline CDR1 and CDR2: LNHDA and SQIVND (reference sequence). Between the trimmed V and J ends, which lost 1 base and 7 bases, there was a span of 10 bases. This CDR3 is built from 14 residues. CDR3 nucleotide sequence: TGTGCCAGTAGTATAGGAGAGGGGATTGAAAAACTGTTTTTT. Its protein is CASSIGEGIEKLFF. Drawing the rest from reference TRBV19 and TRBJ1-4, the complete variable domain is DGGITQSPKYLFRKEGQNVTLSCEQNLNHDAMYWYRQDPGQGLRLIYYSQIVNDFQKGDIAEGYSVSREKKESFPLTVTSAQKNPTAFYLCASSIGEGIEKLFFGSGTQLSVL.

This clonotype was seen many times. V and J are TRBV7-2 and TRBJ1-5; no clear D. Germline CDR1 is SGHTA and CDR2 is FQGNSA. There are 13 residues in the CDR3. V dropped 2 bases and J dropped 4 bases, with 6 bases sitting between them. The CDR3 bases are TGTGCCAGCAGCTTATCCTGGAATCAGCCCCAGCATTTT. It is translated as CASSLSWNQPQHF.